The clone carrying this T cell receptor beta chain was counted many times. V gave up 0 bases and J gave up 6 bases, with 12 bases separating them. From germline, CDR1 is MNHNS and CDR2 SASEGT. CDR3 length: 15 residues. This specimen belongs to a study of T-cell reconstitution after alpha-beta-depleted transplantation in children. The TCRbeta library incorporated unique molecular identifiers. In TCRdb, the PCR reads were re-called with MiXCR into one record per CDR3 protein. The data contain a few hundred thousand distinct CDR3 sequences, about a fifth of them singletons. V gene TRBV6-1 combines with J gene TRBJ2-1; D gene unclear. The clonotype comes from a human donor who donated a stem cell graft to a child with acute myeloid leukemia. The sequenced sample was PBMCs from the stem cell graft donor, obtained from the stem cell graft. CDR3 nucleotide sequence: TGTGCCAGCAGTGAAGCCGACGGATCGTTCAATGAGCAGTTCTTC. It yields the protein CASSEADGSFNEQFF.